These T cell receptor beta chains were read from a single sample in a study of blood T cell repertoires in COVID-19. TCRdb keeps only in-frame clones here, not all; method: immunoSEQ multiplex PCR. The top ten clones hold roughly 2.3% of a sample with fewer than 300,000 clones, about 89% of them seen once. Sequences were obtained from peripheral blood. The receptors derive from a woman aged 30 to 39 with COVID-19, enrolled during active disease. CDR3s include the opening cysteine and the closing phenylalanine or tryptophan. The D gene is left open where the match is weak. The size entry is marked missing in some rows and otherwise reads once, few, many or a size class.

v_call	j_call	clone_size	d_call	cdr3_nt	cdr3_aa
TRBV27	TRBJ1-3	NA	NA	TGTGCCAGCAGTTTATTTGGACTAGGTAACGCTCCTGGAAACACCATATATTTT	CASSLFGLGNAPGNTIYF
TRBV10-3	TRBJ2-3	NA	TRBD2	TGTGCCATCAACCCGACTAGCGGGAGCCGGCGGGATACGCAGTATTTT	CAINPTSGSRRDTQYF
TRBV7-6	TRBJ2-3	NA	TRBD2	TGTGCCAGCAGCCAGACTAGCGGGAGTCATACGCAGTATTTT	CASSQTSGSHTQYF
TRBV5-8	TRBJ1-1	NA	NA	TGTGCCAGCAGCGCCGGATTCAGGCACACTGAAGCTTTCTTT	CASSAGFRHTEAFF
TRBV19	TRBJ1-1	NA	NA	TGTGCCAGTAGTTCCCCAGAGAACACTGAAGCTTTCTTT	CASSSPENTEAFF
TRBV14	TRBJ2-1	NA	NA	TGTGCCAGCAGCCAAGAAGTAACTCCCCCCTACAATGAGCAGTTCTTC	CASSQEVTPPYNEQFF
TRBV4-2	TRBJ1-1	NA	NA	TGTGCCAGCAGCCACGGAGGTTCGGGAGAGAACACTGAAGCTTTCTTT	CASSHGGSGENTEAFF
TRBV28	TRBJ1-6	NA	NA	TGTGCCAGCAGTTTTCCGACAGCAACCAATTCACCCCTCCACTTT	CASSFPTATNSPLHF
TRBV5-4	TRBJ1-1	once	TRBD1	TGTGCCAGCAGCTCGGACCATACAGGGGGAGCTTTCTTT	CASSSDHTGGAFF
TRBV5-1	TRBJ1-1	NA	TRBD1	TGCGCCAGCAGCGTACGACAGGGGAACACTGAAGCTTTCTTT	CASSVRQGNTEAFF
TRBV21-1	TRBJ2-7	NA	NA	TGTGCCAGCAGCAAGAGCCCCTACGAGCAGTACTTC	CASSKSPYEQYF